Detailed here is one TCR beta chain. Its matching antigen is unknown. Germline values: CDR1 SQVTM, CDR2 ANQGSEA. This CDR3 comprises 14 residues. The V end was cut by 6 bases, the J end by 6 bases, with 18 bases between. This sample was included in a study of shared clonotypes between healthy human individuals. The naive CD8 population came from CD45RO-negative cells selected for CCR7, without terminally differentiated effector memory CD45RA+ cells. For sorted subsets, 200 ng DNA per replicate equaled around 30,000 T cell genomes. The protocol was immunoSEQ multiplex PCR, while the TCRdb copy is restricted to in-frame clones and leaves out a portion. The sample consists of fewer than 700,000 clones, about 95% of them appearing once. Study-wide results and limits: The sharing of approximately 5.1% of naive CD4 clonotypes was seen across a handful of donors.

The specimen sequenced was naive CD8+ T cells sorted from blood. The sequence was obtained from a woman in her thirties in good health. J is TRBJ2-1 and V is TRBV29-1; D may be TRBD2 (5 bases). DNA for the CDR3: TGCAGCGTGTTGTCGGGATCGCTCCCCAATGAGCAGTTCTTC. Protein product: CSVLSGSLPNEQFF.